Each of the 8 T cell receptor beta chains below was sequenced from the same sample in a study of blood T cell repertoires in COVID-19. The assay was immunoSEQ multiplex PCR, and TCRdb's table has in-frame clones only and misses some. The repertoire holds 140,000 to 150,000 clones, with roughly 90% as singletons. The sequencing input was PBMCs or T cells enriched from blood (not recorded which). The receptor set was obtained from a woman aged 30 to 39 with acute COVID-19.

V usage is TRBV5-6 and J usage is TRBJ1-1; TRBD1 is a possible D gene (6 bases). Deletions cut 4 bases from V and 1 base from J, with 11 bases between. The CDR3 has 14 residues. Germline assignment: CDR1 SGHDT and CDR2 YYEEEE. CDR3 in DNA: TGTGCCAGCAGCCGGCCGGGACAGAACACTGAAGCTTTCTTT. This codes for CASSRPGQNTEAFF.

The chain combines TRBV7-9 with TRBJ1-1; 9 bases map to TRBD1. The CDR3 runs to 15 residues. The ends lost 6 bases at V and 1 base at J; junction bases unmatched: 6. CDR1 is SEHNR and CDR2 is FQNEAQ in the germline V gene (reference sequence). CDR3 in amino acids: CASREQGAENTEAFF. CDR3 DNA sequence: TGTGCCAGCAGGGAACAGGGGGCTGAGAACACTGAAGCTTTCTTT.

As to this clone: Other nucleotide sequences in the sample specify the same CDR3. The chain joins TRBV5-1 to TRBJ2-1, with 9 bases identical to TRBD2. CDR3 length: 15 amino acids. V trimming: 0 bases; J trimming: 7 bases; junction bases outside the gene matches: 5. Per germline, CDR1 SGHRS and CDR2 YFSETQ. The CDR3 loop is CASSLVAGGSNEQFF. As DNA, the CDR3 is TGCGCCAGCAGCTTGGTTGCGGGAGGGTCTAATGAGCAGTTCTTC.

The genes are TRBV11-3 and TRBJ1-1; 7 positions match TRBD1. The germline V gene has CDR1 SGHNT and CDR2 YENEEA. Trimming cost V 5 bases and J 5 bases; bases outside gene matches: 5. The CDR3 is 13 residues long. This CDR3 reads CASSKRDSTEAFF. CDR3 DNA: TGTGCCAGCAGCAAAAGGGACAGTACTGAAGCTTTCTTT. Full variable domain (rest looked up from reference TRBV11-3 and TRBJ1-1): EAGVVQSPRYKIIEKKQPVAFWCNPISGHNTLYWYLQNLGQGPELLIRYENEEAVDDSQLPKDRFSAERLKGVDSTLKIQPAELGDSAVYLCASSKRDSTEAFFGQGTRLTVV.

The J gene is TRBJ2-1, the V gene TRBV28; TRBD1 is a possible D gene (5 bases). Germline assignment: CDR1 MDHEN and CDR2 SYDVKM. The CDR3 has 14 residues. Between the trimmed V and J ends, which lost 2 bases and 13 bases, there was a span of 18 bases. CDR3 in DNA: TGTGCCAGCAGTTTAGCCCGACAGAGACCTATTCAGTTCTTC. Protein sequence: CASSLARQRPIQFF.

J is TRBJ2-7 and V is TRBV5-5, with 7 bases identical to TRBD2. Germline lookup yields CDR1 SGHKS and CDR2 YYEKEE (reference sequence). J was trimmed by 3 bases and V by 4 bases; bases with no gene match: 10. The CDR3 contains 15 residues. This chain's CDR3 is CASSPPIERGYEQYF. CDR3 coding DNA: TGTGCCAGCAGCCCCCCGATTGAGCGGGGCTACGAGCAGTACTTC.

The CDR3 loop is CASSSDLTSGSTGELFF. In DNA, the CDR3 is TGTGCCAGCAGTTCCGACCTTACTAGCGGGTCCACCGGGGAGCTGTTTTTT. The chain has TRBV6-2 or TRBV6-3 and TRBJ2-2; TRBD2 aligns across 9 bases. J was trimmed by 4 bases and V by 4 bases; bases with no gene match: 10. This CDR3 has 17 residues. Germline V gene data show CDR1 as MNHEY and CDR2 as SVGEGT.

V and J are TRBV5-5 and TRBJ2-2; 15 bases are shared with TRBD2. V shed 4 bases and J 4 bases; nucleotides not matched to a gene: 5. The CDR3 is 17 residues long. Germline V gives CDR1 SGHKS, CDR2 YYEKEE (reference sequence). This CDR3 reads CASSPWTSGRVTGELFF. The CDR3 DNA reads TGTGCCAGCAGCCCATGGACTAGCGGGAGGGTCACCGGGGAGCTGTTTTTT.